These 20 T cell receptor beta chains share one sample of origin, sequenced in a study of blood T cell repertoires in COVID-19. Profiled with immunoSEQ multiplex PCR; TCRdb holds only in-frame clones, not every one. Among under 250,000 clones, about 84% were seen once, and the ten largest hold about 13%. Sequenced material: peripheral blood. The origin of the receptors is a human donor in a cohort sampled during active COVID-19.

This rearrangement joins TRBV28 to TRBJ2-2, with D perhaps TRBD1 (5 bases). This CDR3 comprises 13 residues. The V gene's germline CDR1 is MDHEN and CDR2 SYDVKM. V dropped 11 bases and J dropped 6 bases, with 16 bases sitting between them. In DNA form, the CDR3 reads TGTGCCTGTTGGGGCAGGGTGGCCGGGGAGCTGTTTTTT. This sequence encodes CACWGRVAGELFF.

The gene calls are TRBV28 and TRBJ1-1, with 8 bases fitting TRBD1. Germline CDR1 and CDR2: MDHEN and SYDVKM. This CDR3 spans 16 amino acids. Trimming took 5 bases from V and 7 from J; bases not matched to a gene: 15. The CDR3, as DNA: TGTGCCAGCAGTCGACAGGGGTCCGTGGATTGGGGTGAAGCTTTCTTT. This gives the protein CASSRQGSVDWGEAFF.

The chain carries TRBV6-5 and TRBJ2-2; a possible D gene is TRBD1 (6 bases). Trimming took off 2 bases at V and 6 bases at J, with 13 bases between the two ends. CDR3 size: 15 residues. CDR1 MNHEY and CDR2 SVGAGI come from the germline V gene. Here the CDR3 DNA reads TGTGCCAGCAGTTACCTGGCAGGGGATCCCGGGGAGCTGTTTTTT. Its protein is CASSYLAGDPGELFF.

The gene calls are TRBV9 and TRBJ1-6; D possibly corresponds to TRBD1 (5 bases). Trimming removed 4 bases at V and 8 bases at J, with 13 bases between. Per the germline V gene, CDR1 is SGDLS and CDR2 is YYNGEE. The CDR3 has 14 amino acids. CDR3 DNA: TGTGCCAGCAGCCTTTCCCGGGGGGATTCACCCCTCCACTTT. Translation: CASSLSRGDSPLHF.

V and J are TRBV7-2 and TRBJ1-1; D gene ambiguous. CDR1 is SGHTA, CDR2 FQGNSA, per germline. Deletions cut 4 bases from V and 1 base from J, with 10 bases between. The CDR3 sequence is 14 residues long. CDR3 coding DNA: TGTGCCAGCAGCTACAATTACCCGAACACTGAAGCTTTCTTT. Its translation is CASSYNYPNTEAFF.

The chain recombines TRBV10-3 with TRBJ1-6; maybe TRBD1 (6 bases). CDR1 is ENHRY, CDR2 SYGVKD, per germline. Trimming took off 1 base at V and 12 bases at J, with 13 bases between the two ends. This CDR3 is built from 14 residues. CDR3 DNA: TGTGCCATCAGTGAGTACAGGGAACTCATACCCCTCCACTTT. It is translated as CAISEYRELIPLHF.

The chain has TRBV5-4 and TRBJ2-1, with a weak D call TRBD1 (6 bases). This CDR3 has 13 amino acids. V lost 0 bases and J 7 bases, leaving 8 bases between the germline ends. From germline, CDR1 is SGHNT and CDR2 YYREEE (reference sequence). CDR3: CASSLGGPNEQFF. CDR3 sequence (DNA): TGTGCCAGCAGCTTGGGGGGGCCTAATGAGCAGTTCTTC.

The J gene is TRBJ2-3, the V gene TRBV6-6; D possibly corresponds to TRBD2 (6 bases). Looked up from germline, CDR1 is MNHNY and CDR2 is SVGAGI (reference sequence). V lost 5 bases to trimming and J lost 2 bases, with 20 bases between them. The CDR3 totals 17 residues. The CDR3 nucleotides are TGTGCCAGCAGTCCCAGGTTTATTGGCGGGGTCACAGATACGCAGTATTTT. Translating it yields CASSPRFIGGVTDTQYF.

This chain uses TRBV5-1 with TRBJ1-5; 8 bases line up with TRBD1. There are 14 residues in the CDR3. V dropped 4 bases and J dropped 7; count of bases not matched to a gene: 7. Per the germline V gene, CDR1 is SGHRS and CDR2 is YFSETQ. In nucleotides, the CDR3 is TGCGCCAGCAGCGCCCAGGGGGCTGGACAGCCCCAGCATTTT. Its protein product is CASSAQGAGQPQHF.

J is TRBJ2-7 and V is TRBV5-4; 8 positions agree with TRBD2. V shed 3 bases, J shed 6 bases, and the junction held 5 bases outside the gene matches. The V gene's germline CDR1 is SGHNT and CDR2 YYREEE (reference sequence). There are 13 residues in the CDR3. Written as DNA, the CDR3 is TGTGCCAGCAGCTCCCGGGAGGGCGGCGAGCAGTACTTC. Translation gives CASSSREGGEQYF.

The J gene is TRBJ2-7, the V gene TRBV28; 13 nucleotides match TRBD2. CDR3 length equals 15 residues. V was clipped by 6 bases and J by 6 bases; unmatched bases: 8. CDR1 is MDHEN, CDR2 SYDVKM, per germline. CDR3 sequence: CASSRTSGRASEQYF. Written as DNA, the CDR3 is TGTGCCAGCAGCCGAACTAGCGGGAGGGCCTCCGAGCAGTACTTC. The whole variable domain, remainder taken from reference TRBV28 and TRBJ2-7, is DVKVTQSSRYLVKRTGEKVFLECVQDMDHENMFWYRQDPGLGLRLIYFSYDVKMKEKGDIPEGYSVSREKKERFSLILESASTNQTSMYLCASSRTSGRASEQYFGPGTRLTVT.

The V call is TRBV11-2, the J call TRBJ2-1; 9 bases fit TRBD2. J was trimmed by 7 bases and V by 5 bases; bases with no gene match: 15. This CDR3 is 17 amino acids long. Per germline, CDR1 SGHAT and CDR2 FQNNGV. CDR3: CASSLQPVRLAANEQFF. The CDR3 DNA reads as TGTGCCAGCAGCCTCCAGCCCGTGAGACTAGCGGCAAATGAGCAGTTCTTC.

The rearrangement joins TRBV19 to TRBJ2-7, with D possibly being TRBD1 (9 bases). Germline V gene lookup returns CDR1 LNHDA and CDR2 SQIVND (reference sequence). The V gene lost 6 bases and the J gene lost 1 base, with 19 bases spanning the gap. This CDR3 comprises 16 residues. The CDR3 sequence: CASRPGGTGLSYEQYF. CDR3 DNA: TGTGCCAGTAGGCCGGGGGGGACAGGGCTTTCCTACGAGCAGTACTTC.

V and J are TRBV6-1 and TRBJ2-7; TRBD1 aligns across 7 bases. Germline CDR1 and CDR2: MNHNS and SASEGT. J was trimmed by 6 bases and V by 2 bases; bases with no gene match: 16. This CDR3 spans 17 amino acids. CDR3 sequence: CASSESGSGTALSEQYF. The CDR3 nucleotides read TGTGCCAGCAGTGAAAGCGGTTCTGGGACAGCCCTTTCCGAGCAGTACTTC.

The rearrangement uses TRBV28 and TRBJ2-7; possibly TRBD2 for D (6 bases). There are 14 residues in the CDR3. V shed 11 bases and J shed 6 bases, with 23 bases lying between them. The V gene's germline CDR1 is MDHEN and CDR2 SYDVKM. CDR3 region: CAATGGYEGSEQYF. CDR3 sequence (DNA): TGTGCCGCCACTGGGGGGTACGAGGGGTCCGAGCAGTACTTC.

This clone was counted once. The CDR3 loop reads CASSSGSYSYEQYF. Here the CDR3 DNA reads TGCGCCAGCAGCTCAGGATCTTATTCCTACGAGCAGTACTTC. This chain connects TRBV5-1 to TRBJ2-7, with D hard to call. The CDR3 has 14 residues. V lost 3 bases, J lost 1 base, and 11 bases lay in between. From germline, CDR1 is SGHRS and CDR2 YFSETQ.

This clone has a handful of counts. CDR3 sequence: CASILGQDLGGYTF. CDR3 in DNA: TGTGCCAGCATCCTTGGACAGGACCTGGGTGGCTACACCTTC. The V and J genes are TRBV2 and TRBJ1-2, with 7 bases lining up with TRBD1. The germline V gene encodes CDR1 SNHLY and CDR2 FYNNEI. The J segment lost 7 bases and the V segment lost 7 bases, leaving 12 bases of the junction unmatched. The CDR3 is made up of 14 amino acids.

CDR3 sequence: CASSLGGGESYGYTF. In nucleotides, the CDR3 is TGCGCCAGCAGCTTGGGTGGAGGGGAGAGCTATGGCTACACCTTC. The genes are TRBV5-1 and TRBJ1-2, with D perhaps matching TRBD1 (5 bases). The germline V gene has CDR1 SGHRS and CDR2 YFSETQ. The CDR3 is made up of 15 amino acids. V lost 0 bases and J 4 bases, leaving 13 bases between the germline ends.

The chain employs TRBV24-1 and TRBJ2-3; tentative D call: TRBD1 (5 bases). This CDR3 is built from 14 residues. CDR1 and CDR2 (germline): KGHDR, SFDVKD. The V and J ends lost 1 base and 6 bases respectively, with 10 bases between them. The CDR3 DNA follows: TGTGCCACCAGTGATTTACAGGCACGGGATACGCAGTATTTT. This sequence encodes CATSDLQARDTQYF.

J is TRBJ1-6 and V is TRBV14, with D unclear. The CDR3 loop spans 16 amino acids. Germline loops: CDR1 SGHDN, CDR2 FVKESK. Trimming cost V 0 bases and J 3 bases, with 9 bases left between them. The CDR3: CASSQDAGFYNSPLHF. CDR3 bases: TGTGCCAGCAGCCAAGATGCCGGGTTCTATAATTCACCCCTCCACTTT. The whole variable domain, filled in from reference TRBV14 and TRBJ1-6, reads EAGVTQFPSHSVIEKGQTVTLRCDPISGHDNLYWYRRVMGKEIKFLLHFVKESKQDESGMPNNRFLAERTGGTYSTLKVQPAELEDSGVYFCASSQDAGFYNSPLHFGNGTRLTVT.